These 28 T cell receptor beta chains came from one sample sequenced in a study of OX40 agonist ivuxolimab in advanced cancers. Assay: immunoSEQ multiplex PCR; the TCRdb copy retains only in-frame clones and omits some. The repertoire consists of about 93,000 clones, with approximately 89% occurring once and the leading ten covering 0.33%. The specimen comprised CD4+ or CD8+ T cells sorted from blood, sampled in a trial of the OX40 agonist ivuxolimab. These receptors were obtained from an adult with an advanced solid tumor such as melanoma, head and neck, liver or kidney cancer.

CDR3 sequence: CASSQDRTGGETQYF. CDR3 DNA sequence: TGCGCCAGCAGCCAAGATCGAACAGGAGGAGAGACCCAGTACTTC. The rearrangement joins TRBV4-1 to TRBJ2-5; D tentatively fits TRBD1 or TRBD2 (5 bases each). Trimming pared 0 bases from V and 4 bases from J, leaving 12 bases between. Germline-derived CDR1 and CDR2 are MGHRA and YSYEKL. The CDR3 contains 15 residues.

The rearrangement links TRBV2 to TRBJ2-3; 12 bases match TRBD1. CDR1 is SNHLY, CDR2 FYNNEI, per germline. This CDR3 comprises 15 residues. V shed 6 bases, J shed 1 base, and the junction held 2 bases outside the gene matches. Here the CDR3 reads CASRGQGAGTDTQYF. For the CDR3, the DNA is TGTGCCAGCAGGGGACAGGGGGCTGGCACAGATACGCAGTATTTT.

This clone was detected only once. This chain connects TRBV11-2 to TRBJ2-3, with D uncertain. Germline CDR1 is SGHAT and CDR2 is FQNNGV. The CDR3 consists of 14 residues. Trimming cost V 5 bases and J 10 bases, with 19 bases left between them. Here the CDR3 DNA reads TGTGCCAGCAGCCTAGGCGAGGAGATACCTCCGCAGTATTTT. Encoded protein: CASSLGEEIPPQYF.

This chain links TRBV10-3 with TRBJ1-2; perhaps TRBD1 as D (5 bases). Germline V CDR1 and CDR2: ENHRY, SYGVKD. CDR3 size: 16 residues. Trimming removed 6 bases from V and 0 bases from J, with 17 bases in between. CDR3 bases: TGTGCCATCAGGGGAGCCAAGATGACAGCTAACTATGGCTACACCTTC. Its protein product is CAIRGAKMTANYGYTF.

This rearrangement joins TRBV5-1 to TRBJ1-1; tentatively, D is TRBD1 (5 bases). The V end was cut by 0 bases, the J end by 0 bases, with 21 bases between. In germline, CDR1 is SGHRS, CDR2 YFSETQ. This CDR3 is 19 amino acids long. Here the CDR3 DNA reads TGCGCCAGCAGCTTGGAGGCCTTCAGGGCGCTATCCATGAACACTGAAGCTTTCTTT. This encodes CASSLEAFRALSMNTEAFF. Variable domain in full (rest from reference TRBV5-1 and TRBJ1-1): KAGVTQTPRYLIKTRGQQVTLSCSPISGHRSVSWYQQTPGQGLQFLFEYFSETQRNKGNFPGRFSGRQFSNSRSEMNVSTLELGDSALYLCASSLEAFRALSMNTEAFFGQGTRLTVV.

The chain couples TRBV10-3 to TRBJ2-1; possibly TRBD1 for D (5 bases). This CDR3 region has 13 residues. In germline, CDR1 is ENHRY, CDR2 SYGVKD. Trimming took 6 bases from V and 5 from J, leaving 11 bases between them. This CDR3 is CAIRAGINNEQFF. The DNA for the CDR3 is TGTGCCATCAGAGCAGGGATAAACAATGAGCAGTTCTTC.

This sequence joins TRBV28 and TRBJ1-2; no reliable D call. CDR3 length equals 15 residues. V was clipped by 5 bases and J by 2 bases, with 15 bases between them. Germline V gene data show CDR1 as MDHEN and CDR2 as SYDVKM. CDR3 coding DNA: TGTGCCAGCAGTCGCAATGGTGCCCTCAACTATGGCTACACCTTC. Residues: CASSRNGALNYGYTF.

This chain connects TRBV28 to TRBJ2-3; the D gene is possibly TRBD2 (5 bases). Trimming left V 3 bases short and J 1 base short, with 8 bases between. Germline-derived CDR1 and CDR2 are MDHEN and SYDVKM. The CDR3 is made up of 14 amino acids. CDR3 sequence reads: CASSFEGGTDTQYF. As DNA, the CDR3 is TGTGCCAGCAGTTTCGAGGGAGGCACAGATACGCAGTATTTT.

CDR3: CASTSRSYGTEAFF. The CDR3 nucleotides are TGTGCCAGCACTTCGAGATCGTACGGCACTGAAGCTTTCTTT. The V gene is TRBV7-2, the J gene TRBJ1-1; D gene ambiguous. This CDR3 region has 14 residues. V was shortened by 7 bases and J by 4 bases, with 16 bases between the two germline ends. The germline V gene has CDR1 SGHTA and CDR2 FQGNSA.

The V gene is TRBV5-1, the J gene TRBJ2-3; 8 bases map to TRBD1. The V gene's germline CDR1 is SGHRS and CDR2 YFSETQ. The V segment lost 4 bases and the J segment 2 bases; nucleotides outside the gene matches: 9. The CDR3 is 16 residues long. CDR3 sequence (DNA): TGCGCCAGCAGCGCAGAGGGGACAGGTGTCACAGATACGCAGTATTTT. It codes for CASSAEGTGVTDTQYF.

V usage is TRBV15 and J usage is TRBJ1-5; no clear D gene. The CDR3 totals 15 residues. V lost 0 bases to trimming and J lost 2 bases, with 8 bases between them. Germline assignment: CDR1 LNHNV and CDR2 YYDKDF (reference sequence). The CDR3 coding sequence is TGTGCCACCAGCAGAGAACCCCAGGGCAATCAGCCCCAGCATTTT. Translation gives CATSREPQGNQPQHF.

The V and J genes are TRBV6-5 and TRBJ2-7; 9 bases agree with TRBD1. V was clipped by 4 bases and J by 2 bases; unmatched bases: 6. CDR1 MNHEY and CDR2 SVGAGI come from the germline V gene. The CDR3 spans 15 residues. CDR3 loop: CASSSSGTGPYEQYF. As DNA, the CDR3 is TGTGCCAGCAGTTCATCCGGGACAGGGCCCTACGAGCAGTACTTC.

This rearrangement joins TRBV5-1 to TRBJ2-7; D is uncertain. Deletions cut 4 bases from V and 0 bases from J, with 5 bases between. Germline assignment: CDR1 SGHRS and CDR2 YFSETQ. CDR3 length equals 12 residues. The CDR3 sequence is CASSLNSYEQYF. The CDR3 nucleotides are TGCGCCAGCAGCCTGAACTCCTACGAGCAGTACTTC.

This clone occurred once. Germline and junction disagree at one end, which may indicate a read error. The chain uses TRBV28 and TRBJ2-5; TRBD2 aligns across 8 bases. The CDR3 extends over 14 amino acids. Germline assignment: CDR1 MDHEN and CDR2 SYDVKM. CDR3 nucleotides: TGTGCCAGCACTTTAACGGGGGGGGAAGAGACCCAGTACTTC. Its protein product is CASTLTGGEETQYF.

The count of this clone is one. This rearrangement joins TRBV5-1 to TRBJ1-4; D ambiguous. CDR1 is SGHRS, CDR2 YFSETQ, per germline. The CDR3 has 14 residues. V was cut by 2 bases and J by 7 bases, with 12 bases left in between. The DNA for the CDR3 is TGCGCCAGCAGCTTAAGAGGCGGCGGTGAAAAACTGTTTTTT. It codes for CASSLRGGGEKLFF.

The CDR3, as DNA: TGTGCCAGCAGCCCAGACGGACAGGGAGGCTACACCTTC. Its translation is CASSPDGQGGYTF. This chain connects TRBV7-2 to TRBJ1-2; 8 nucleotides align to TRBD1. V dropped 5 bases and J dropped 8; count of bases not matched to a gene: 7. Germline V gene data show CDR1 as SGHTA and CDR2 as FQGNSA. The length of the CDR3 is 13 residues.

This clone came up once. The chain recombines TRBV4-1 with TRBJ2-1, with 8 bases identical to TRBD2. V trimming: 2 bases; J trimming: 4 bases; junction bases outside the gene matches: 7. Germline V CDR1 and CDR2: MGHRA, YSYEKL. The CDR3 length is 16 residues. The CDR3 bases are TGCGCCAGCAGCCAACAGCCTAGCGGGCCATACAATGAGCAGTTCTTC. This codes for CASSQQPSGPYNEQFF.

J is TRBJ2-1 and V is TRBV11-2; D not certain. The germline gives CDR1 SGHAT, CDR2 FQNNGV. V was shortened by 3 bases and J by 5 bases, with 2 bases between the two germline ends. The CDR3 runs to 11 residues. CDR3: CASSLDNEQFF. The CDR3 DNA is TGTGCCAGCAGCTTGGACAATGAGCAGTTCTTC.

The chain links TRBV5-1 to TRBJ1-1; no definite D call. The germline gives CDR1 SGHRS, CDR2 YFSETQ. The CDR3 is 14 amino acids. V was cut by 0 bases and J by 3 bases, with 9 bases left in between. The CDR3 region is CASSLGGRYTEAFF. CDR3 coding DNA: TGCGCCAGCAGCTTGGGAGGCAGATACACTGAAGCTTTCTTT.

The V call is TRBV6-1, the J call TRBJ1-4; 8 bases are shared with TRBD1. Per the germline V gene, CDR1 is MNHNS and CDR2 is SASEGT. Germline trimming cut 1 base from V and 4 bases from J; bases unmatched to any gene: 5. The CDR3 spans 16 residues. CDR3 amino acids: CASSEGTGRINEKLFF. Here the CDR3 DNA reads TGTGCCAGCAGTGAAGGGACAGGGAGAATTAATGAAAAACTGTTTTTT.

CDR3 DNA: TGTGCCAGCAGACCCTTTGGGGGGGACACTGAAGCTTTCTTT. Translating it yields CASRPFGGDTEAFF. V is TRBV6-5 and J is TRBJ1-1; possibly TRBD1 for D (5 bases). V was clipped by 6 bases and J by 3 bases, with 14 bases between them. In germline, CDR1 is MNHEY, CDR2 SVGAGI. CDR3 length: 14 residues.

The rearrangement uses TRBV10-2 and TRBJ2-1; 10 bases are a match to TRBD2. Germline V gene sequence: CDR1 WSHSY, CDR2 SAAADI. The CDR3 sequence is 17 residues long. V shed 3 bases and J 2 bases; nucleotides not matched to a gene: 7. In DNA, the CDR3 is TGCGCCAGCAGTGAAATTACACTAGCGGGAACCTACAATGAGCAGTTCTTC. This gives the protein CASSEITLAGTYNEQFF.

This chain joins TRBV9 and TRBJ2-2; 8 bases match TRBD2. This CDR3 is built from 14 residues. Losses at the gene ends were 1 base for V and 7 bases for J; bases not matched to a gene: 3. Germline V CDR1 and CDR2: SGDLS, YYNGEE. The CDR3 loop is CASSVSAGDGELFF. DNA for the CDR3: TGTGCCAGCAGCGTATCAGCGGGAGACGGGGAGCTGTTTTTT. Filled out from reference TRBV9 and TRBJ2-2, the complete variable domain reads DSGVTQTPKHLITATGQRVTLRCSPRSGDLSVYWYQQSLDQGLQFLIQYYNGEERAKGNILERFSAQQFPDLHSELNLSSLELGDSALYFCASSVSAGDGELFFGEGSRLTVL.

In the case of this clone: Its ends do not fully match the called genes, so a read error is possible. The chain recombines TRBV4-1 with TRBJ2-5, with a tentative D call TRBD1 (6 bases). In germline, CDR1 is MGHRA, CDR2 YSYEKL. The CDR3 is 14 amino acids. The CDR3 DNA reads TGCGCCAGCAGCAAAGAAACAGGGAGAGAGACCCAGTACTTC. This codes for CASSKETGRETQYF.

V and J are TRBV9 and TRBJ2-3; 15 bases are shared with TRBD2. The CDR3 has 17 residues. V lost 0 bases to trimming and J lost 4 bases; unmatched junction nucleotides: 3. Germline V CDR1 and CDR2: SGDLS, YYNGEE. CDR3 in amino acids: CASSVAGLAGGADTQYF. DNA for the CDR3: TGTGCCAGCAGCGTAGCTGGACTAGCGGGAGGGGCAGATACGCAGTATTTT.

The rearrangement links TRBV30 to TRBJ2-2, with 9 bases matching TRBD2. The V gene's germline CDR1 is GTSNPN and CDR2 SVGIG (reference sequence). The CDR3 is 14 residues long. V dropped 3 bases and J dropped 5; count of bases not matched to a gene: 4. CDR3 protein: CAWRRAGGTGELFF. CDR3 bases: TGTGCCTGGAGGCGGGCGGGAGGGACCGGGGAGCTGTTTTTT.

This clone was counted once. The chain carries TRBV5-1 and TRBJ1-4, with 8 nucleotides matching TRBD1. Trimming at V came to 5 bases and at J to 3 bases, leaving 0 bases not matched to a gene. The CDR3 is 13 residues long. Germline V gene data show CDR1 as SGHRS and CDR2 as YFSETQ. As DNA, the CDR3 is TGCGCCAGCAGGACAGGGGCTAATGAAAAACTGTTTTTT. It encodes CASRTGANEKLFF.

J is TRBJ2-7 and V is TRBV7-6; D remains ambiguous. Trimming removed 6 bases at V and 7 bases at J, with 13 bases between. The CDR3 runs 12 residues. Germline V gives CDR1 SGHVS, CDR2 FNYEAQ. The CDR3 here is CASSPYSREQYF. CDR3 sequence (DNA): TGTGCCAGCAGTCCCTACTCAAGAGAGCAGTACTTC.